This is a list of T cell receptor beta chains from one sample in a study of blood T cell repertoires in COVID-19. Method: immunoSEQ multiplex PCR; TCRdb's copy keeps in-frame clones and lacks some. The table has 150,000 to 200,000 clones, 81% seen once. Sequenced input: peripheral blood. These receptors originate from a man aged 60 to 69 with active or convalescent COVID-19. Each CDR3 is given with its conserved first and last residue. Each record gives: V gene, J gene, clone size, D gene, CDR3 DNA, CDR3 protein. A D gene is named only where the DNA matches it firmly. Some rows have no size entry. The others give once, few or many, or a class for an expanded clone.

v_call: TRBV10-1
j_call: TRBJ2-7
clone_size: -
d_call: -
cdr3_nt: TGCGCCAGCAGTGAGTCGTGTCTAGATCTCTACGAGCAGTACTTC
cdr3_aa: CASSESCLDLYEQYF

v_call: TRBV4-2
j_call: TRBJ2-6
clone_size: -
d_call: TRBD1
cdr3_nt: TGTGCCAGCAGCCGACAGGGGGTACTCTCCTCTGGGGCCAACGTCCTGACTTTC
cdr3_aa: CASSRQGVLSSGANVLTF

v_call: TRBV11-2
j_call: TRBJ1-1
clone_size: -
d_call: -
cdr3_nt: TGTGCCAGCAGCTTAGAAGTGGGGCTGAACACTGAAGCTTTCTTT
cdr3_aa: CASSLEVGLNTEAFF

v_call: TRBV11-2
j_call: TRBJ2-3
clone_size: once
d_call: TRBD2
cdr3_nt: TGTGCCAGCAGCTTCCAGCGGGGGGGCCGAGTAGATACGCAGTATTTT
cdr3_aa: CASSFQRGGRVDTQYF

v_call: TRBV19
j_call: TRBJ1-2
clone_size: once
d_call: TRBD1
cdr3_nt: TGTGCCAGTAGTTCCAGGGACAGGGGGAACTATGGCTACACCTTC
cdr3_aa: CASSSRDRGNYGYTF

v_call: TRBV11-2
j_call: TRBJ2-1
clone_size: many
d_call: TRBD2
cdr3_nt: TGTGCCAGCAGCTTACGATTAGCGGGGATCTACAATGAGCAGTTCTTC
cdr3_aa: CASSLRLAGIYNEQFF

v_call: TRBV5-4
j_call: TRBJ2-5
clone_size: few
d_call: TRBD1
cdr3_nt: TGTGCCAGCAGCTTACAGGGGGCGGAGACCCAGTACTTC
cdr3_aa: CASSLQGAETQYF

v_call: TRBV2
j_call: TRBJ2-1
clone_size: -
d_call: TRBD2
cdr3_nt: TGTGCCAGCACGTTCGAGCGGGGGGGCGGTGAGCAGTTCTTC
cdr3_aa: CASTFERGGGEQFF

v_call: TRBV11-1
j_call: TRBJ2-7
clone_size: once
d_call: TRBD1
cdr3_nt: TGTGCCAGCAGCTTTGCGGGGACAGGCGCCTACGAGCAGTACTTC
cdr3_aa: CASSFAGTGAYEQYF

v_call: TRBV12-3/TRBV12-4
j_call: TRBJ1-1
clone_size: -
d_call: -
cdr3_nt: TGTGCCAGCAGTCCCCAGGGCGGTGAAGCTTTCTTT
cdr3_aa: CASSPQGGEAFF

v_call: TRBV5-1
j_call: TRBJ1-6
clone_size: -
d_call: -
cdr3_nt: TGCGCCAGCAGCTTGGAAGGGGGTGACAGCTCACCCCTCCACTTT
cdr3_aa: CASSLEGGDSSPLHF

v_call: TRBV10-3
j_call: TRBJ2-3
clone_size: -
d_call: -
cdr3_nt: TGTGCCTCCAGACGGGGTTCGGACACAGATACGCAGTATTTT
cdr3_aa: CASRRGSDTDTQYF

v_call: TRBV2
j_call: TRBJ1-4
clone_size: -
d_call: -
cdr3_nt: TGTGCCAGCAGTGAAGCGCTAGGGAGAAATGAAAAACTGTTTTTT
cdr3_aa: CASSEALGRNEKLFF

v_call: TRBV5-1
j_call: TRBJ1-5
clone_size: -
d_call: -
cdr3_nt: TGCGCCAGCAGCCGGGGGGACGGCAACAATCAGCCCCAGCATTTT
cdr3_aa: CASSRGDGNNQPQHF

v_call: TRBV29-1
j_call: TRBJ1-2
clone_size: -
d_call: -
cdr3_nt: TGCAGCGTAACAACCAGGGGATTGGGCTACACCTTC
cdr3_aa: CSVTTRGLGYTF

v_call: TRBV3-1/TRBV3-2
j_call: TRBJ2-3
clone_size: -
d_call: TRBD2
cdr3_nt: TGTGCCAGCAGCCAGAAGCTAGCGGGGCTAGATACGCAGTATTTT
cdr3_aa: CASSQKLAGLDTQYF

v_call: TRBV19
j_call: TRBJ1-2
clone_size: -
d_call: TRBD1
cdr3_nt: TGTGCCAGTAGTAAAGGGACAGGCTATGGCTACACCTTC
cdr3_aa: CASSKGTGYGYTF

v_call: TRBV10-2
j_call: TRBJ2-1
clone_size: -
d_call: TRBD2
cdr3_nt: TGCGCCAGCAGTCAAAGGAGGGAGGGCCAGGGTGAGCAGTTCTTC
cdr3_aa: CASSQRREGQGEQFF

v_call: TRBV6-2/TRBV6-3
j_call: TRBJ2-1
clone_size: -
d_call: -
cdr3_nt: TGTGCCAGCAGCCAAATGTCTGGGAGGAGCTCCTACAATGAGCAGTTCTTC
cdr3_aa: CASSQMSGRSSYNEQFF

v_call: TRBV12-3/TRBV12-4
j_call: TRBJ1-2
clone_size: -
d_call: -
cdr3_nt: TGTGCCAGCAGCGTGATGAGTACCTATGGCTACACCTTC
cdr3_aa: CASSVMSTYGYTF

v_call: TRBV14
j_call: TRBJ2-7
clone_size: -
d_call: TRBD2
cdr3_nt: TGTGCCAGCAGCCAGACTAGCGCCGGGGAGCAGTACTTC
cdr3_aa: CASSQTSAGEQYF

v_call: TRBV12-3/TRBV12-4
j_call: TRBJ2-5
clone_size: -
d_call: -
cdr3_nt: TGTGCCAGCAGTTTACCGCCCGGACTTCCCGACTTC
cdr3_aa: CASSLPPGLPDF

v_call: TRBV28
j_call: TRBJ1-4
clone_size: -
d_call: TRBD1
cdr3_nt: TGTGCCAGCAGGTCGCCCCAGGGGGCGCGTGAAAAACTGTTTTTT
cdr3_aa: CASRSPQGAREKLFF

v_call: TRBV5-4
j_call: TRBJ1-2
clone_size: -
d_call: -
cdr3_nt: TGTGCCAGCAGCAAACGACAGCTTGCGTATGGCTACACCTTC
cdr3_aa: CASSKRQLAYGYTF

v_call: TRBV5-1
j_call: TRBJ1-5
clone_size: -
d_call: TRBD1
cdr3_nt: TGCGCCAGCAGCTCATCTCCGGGACAGGGTCATCAGCCCCAGCATTTT
cdr3_aa: CASSSSPGQGHQPQHF

v_call: TRBV28
j_call: TRBJ2-7
clone_size: -
d_call: TRBD2
cdr3_nt: TGTGCCAGCAGTTTATCGTCGGCGGGAGGGCCGTTCGAGCAGTACTTC
cdr3_aa: CASSLSSAGGPFEQYF

v_call: TRBV5-1
j_call: TRBJ2-1
clone_size: -
d_call: TRBD2
cdr3_nt: TGCGCCAGCAGCTTTCAAAGCGGGGTAGGCAATGAGCAGTTCTTC
cdr3_aa: CASSFQSGVGNEQFF

v_call: TRBV5-4
j_call: TRBJ2-5
clone_size: -
d_call: TRBD1
cdr3_nt: TGTGCCAGCAGCTTGGGACAGGGCGAGGTAGAGACCCAGTACTTC
cdr3_aa: CASSLGQGEVETQYF

v_call: TRBV27
j_call: TRBJ1-2
clone_size: -
d_call: -
cdr3_nt: TGTGCCAGCGGTACCACAGGTTACCCAAACTATGGCTACACCTTC
cdr3_aa: CASGTTGYPNYGYTF

v_call: TRBV3-1/TRBV3-2
j_call: TRBJ1-4
clone_size: -
d_call: -
cdr3_nt: TGTGCCAGCAGCCAAGACGGGGCAACTAATGAAAAACTGTTTTTT
cdr3_aa: CASSQDGATNEKLFF

v_call: TRBV2
j_call: TRBJ1-1
clone_size: -
d_call: TRBD1
cdr3_nt: TGTGCCAGCAGCATACAGGGGGCGAGGACTGAAGCTTTCTTT
cdr3_aa: CASSIQGARTEAFF

v_call: TRBV3-1/TRBV3-2
j_call: TRBJ1-3
clone_size: -
d_call: -
cdr3_nt: TGTGCCAGCAGCCCGAGAGGGCAGGCGGGAAACACCATATATTTT
cdr3_aa: CASSPRGQAGNTIYF

v_call: TRBV11-1
j_call: TRBJ2-4
clone_size: -
d_call: -
cdr3_nt: TGTGCCAGCAGCTTAGACAGGGTCGGCATTCAGTACTTC
cdr3_aa: CASSLDRVGIQYF

v_call: TRBV19
j_call: TRBJ1-1
clone_size: -
d_call: -
cdr3_nt: TGTGCCAGTAGTAGAGGGAACACTGAAGCTTTCTTT
cdr3_aa: CASSRGNTEAFF

v_call: TRBV12-3/TRBV12-4
j_call: TRBJ1-5
clone_size: -
d_call: -
cdr3_nt: TGTGCCAGCAGTTTAACAGGCAATCAGCCCCAGCATTTT
cdr3_aa: CASSLTGNQPQHF

v_call: TRBV3-1/TRBV3-2
j_call: TRBJ2-1
clone_size: -
d_call: TRBD2
cdr3_nt: TGTGCCAGCAGCCAAGCTAGCGGGGCTTACAATGAGCAGTTCTTC
cdr3_aa: CASSQASGAYNEQFF

v_call: TRBV2
j_call: TRBJ1-1
clone_size: -
d_call: -
cdr3_nt: TGTGCCAGCAGTGAATTAATGGAGGTGGAAGCTTTCTTT
cdr3_aa: CASSELMEVEAFF

v_call: TRBV3-1/TRBV3-2
j_call: TRBJ1-2
clone_size: -
d_call: -
cdr3_nt: TGTGCCAGCAGCCCGCTTCAGGCTGCCGGCTACACCTTC
cdr3_aa: CASSPLQAAGYTF

v_call: TRBV21-1
j_call: TRBJ2-2
clone_size: -
d_call: -
cdr3_nt: TGTGCCACTCCAACACCGGGACTAGCGAGCACCGGGGAGCTGTTTTTT
cdr3_aa: CATPTPGLASTGELFF

v_call: TRBV6-6
j_call: TRBJ2-7
clone_size: -
d_call: TRBD2
cdr3_nt: TGTGCCAGCAGCCGAACCCCGGGAAGCGGGAGTGGGTACGAGCAGTACTTC
cdr3_aa: CASSRTPGSGSGYEQYF

v_call: TRBV28
j_call: TRBJ2-3
clone_size: -
d_call: TRBD1
cdr3_nt: TGTGCCAGCAGGGTCACAGGGGGCAGCACAGATACGCAGTATTTT
cdr3_aa: CASRVTGGSTDTQYF